This T cell receptor (beta chain) was captured by sequencing in a study of human T cells and chemical hapten exposure (dated by TCRdb to the early 2020s). About the study as a whole: For sensitization, 2% DPC in acetone was applied to a roughly 2 cm by roughly 2 cm area of upper inner arm skin. In alopecia patients, the study followed how the peripheral blood TCR repertoire changed in vivo over primary and secondary sensitization to diphenylcyclopropenone (DPC), a hapten. Libraries were pooled for sequencing, and per-sample TCR yields varied mainly because of small differences in library volumes within the pool. For TCR sequencing, blood came from approximately 29 alopecia patients at anywhere from one to four time points (pre-sensitization, 2, 6 and 24 weeks). Patch testing on the upper back used Finn chambers containing 0.01% DPC, with scoring done after 6 days according to International Contact Dermatitis Research Group standards. Alopecia areata with under or over 50% scalp involvement, alopecia totalis and alopecia universalis were represented in the patient cohort, which was mostly female. Weekly therapeutic DPC doses were additionally applied to the scalp of patients throughout the approximately 25-week study period. Blood was sampled from patients pre-sensitization (week 0) and at 2, 6 and about 24 weeks after DPC sensitization.

Overall results and qualifications from the work: DPC sensitization did not change the number of TCRs with a frequency above 1 in 1000, and there was no evidence of changes in global repertoire structure. Repeated subsampling changed both the strength of the expansion versus patch-test correlation and the threshold at which that correlation became significant. Alopecia, a presumed autoimmune disease, was present in all patients, so the immune response of the patients might differ from that of healthy individuals. Expanded TCRs formed significantly more large CDR3 similarity clusters than pre-sensitization or healthy control sets, consistent with antigen-driven responses. The number of PT1 expanded TCRs positively correlated with patch test score, significant at thresholds 8, 16 and 32 but not 4.

A remark on this clonotype: The target of this receptor is not known. Base-call qualities are not available, and no considerably larger clone is one nucleotide away.

The intended sense of this specimen's time point label: patch test 1, 2 weeks after DPC sensitization. In the paper's terms, the treatment or condition label means: therapeutic diphenylcyclopropenone sensitization with weekly scalp DPC. Blood at each patch-test visit was drawn before the patch test was applied. To be eligible, patients had to be aged 18 to 70, diagnosed with alopecia and judged suitable for DPC therapy, while pregnant patients were excluded. Total RNA was isolated from unfractionated whole blood collected in Tempus Blood RNA tubes. After removal of 0 bases from V and 6 bases from J, the junction retains 1 base not matched to a gene. Measured from the cysteine to the phenylalanine, the CDR3 is 13 residues long. Of all the DNA, just the CDR3 is kept, 39 bases in frame from base 1. Sequences DFQATT (CDR1) and SNEGSKA (CDR2) are obtained from the germline V gene (reference sequence).

Receptors were amplified or captured by RACE. The instrument given in TCRdb is NextSeq 500. Library preparation attached unique molecular identifiers to individual cDNA molecules for quantitative, reproducible TCR counting. For every blood RNA sample, sequencing covered both the TCR alpha and TCR beta chains. The source study handled its data this way. A median of around 100,000 TCRs per sample was observed, with a range of roughly 23,224 to 750,000. The Decombinator software suite was used to annotate V, J and CDR3 in the TCR reads. Every sample was subsampled to the same number of TCRs (28,000) for the PS versus PT1 abundance plots. Expanded TCRs were defined as absent before sensitization and observed at least eight times at the 2-week time point. The public sequencing data were trimmed at Q25 with fastp and processed into clonotypes with MiXCR by TCRdb, which kept only in-frame beta chains. Here each entry gathers all rows of one CDR3 protein and keeps the most common genes and DNA. The V and J calls shown here were made by TCRdb, not taken from the authors' results. This sample has 180,000 or so distinct CDR3 sequences in its table, and 20% to 25% of those were observed once. 6.7% of the sample is in the top ten clones.

The starting material was whole blood, obtained in connection with sensitization to the hapten diphenylcyclopropenone (DPC). The sequence was obtained from a woman aged 45-65 years with alopecia areata. Some clones in this sample may be carry-over from other donors' samples. The chain employs TRBV20-1 and TRBJ2-4; 8 bases in the junction line up with TRBD2. The CDR3 region reads CSAREGLGNIQYF. Read as DNA, the sequence is TGCAGTGCTAGAGAGGGACTAGGAAACATTCAGTACTTC.